This T cell receptor (beta chain) was observed in a study of T cell responses to AZD1222 COVID-19 vaccine. Study outcomes and limitations: Donors were chiefly white British, with a greater number of females, and clonal diversity was perhaps underestimated. No day 14 peak samples; only post-peak repertoires were characterized.

The CDR3 length is 18 residues. Unmatched junction bases numbered 11, after V lost 3 bases and J lost 0 bases. The V gene's germline CDR1 is MDHEN and CDR2 SYDVKM. Generated by immunoSEQ multiplex PCR, the TCRdb table keeps only in-frame clones and is missing some. The table lists about 130,000 clones, about 91% of them singletons. In regard to this clone: What it binds is not known.

The rearrangement links TRBV28 to TRBJ1-5; 7 bases match TRBD1. The source was peripheral blood, collected on day 0 of AZD1222 vaccination. The receptor's source is an adult in good health. As DNA, the CDR3 is TGTGCCAGCAGTTTCTGGGACAGTCAACTTTATAGCAATCAGCCCCAGCATTTT. It yields the protein CASSFWDSQLYSNQPQHF.